These T cell receptor beta chains were read from a single sample in a study of OX40 agonist ivuxolimab in advanced cancers. Generated by immunoSEQ multiplex PCR, the TCRdb table keeps only in-frame clones and is missing some. The sample yields 70,000 or so clones, approximately 90% seen once. The sequencing here drew on CD4+ or CD8+ T cells sorted from blood, taken in a trial of the OX40 agonist ivuxolimab. These receptors were obtained from an adult with an advanced solid tumor such as melanoma, head and neck, liver or kidney cancer. Each CDR3 is given with its conserved first and last residue. Each record gives: D gene, clone size, V gene, J gene, CDR3 DNA, CDR3 protein. The D gene is left open where the match is weak. Size is omitted from some rows. Given values are once, few, many or a class for expanded clones.

d_gene: .; abundance: .; v_gene: TRBV6-1; j_gene: TRBJ1-6; CDR3nt: TGTGCCAGCACCGAAGCCCTGGGCCCAGCGAATTCACCCCTCCACTTT; CDR3aa: CASTEALGPANSPLHF
d_gene: .; abundance: .; v_gene: TRBV2; j_gene: TRBJ1-3; CDR3nt: TGTGCCAGCAGTGGGTCTATACTAATCTCTGGAAACACCATATATTTT; CDR3aa: CASSGSILISGNTIYF
d_gene: .; abundance: .; v_gene: TRBV10-3; j_gene: TRBJ1-1; CDR3nt: TGTGCCATCAGTGAGTCGTGGAGGGAGGCTGAAGCTTTCTTT; CDR3aa: CAISESWREAEAFF
d_gene: TRBD1; abundance: .; v_gene: TRBV27; j_gene: TRBJ2-5; CDR3nt: TGTGCCAGCAGTTGGGACAGGGGTGACACCCAGTACTTC; CDR3aa: CASSWDRGDTQYF
d_gene: .; abundance: .; v_gene: TRBV5-4; j_gene: TRBJ2-7; CDR3nt: TGTGCCAGCAGCCCCGTCTTAGATGACTACGAGCAGTACTTC; CDR3aa: CASSPVLDDYEQYF
d_gene: TRBD1; abundance: once; v_gene: TRBV19; j_gene: TRBJ2-5; CDR3nt: TGTGCCAGCCGGGGGACAGGGGGCCGGGAGACCCAGTACTTC; CDR3aa: CASRGTGGRETQYF
d_gene: .; abundance: .; v_gene: TRBV29-1; j_gene: TRBJ2-7; CDR3nt: TGCAGCGTTGAAGGGGAGGTCTACGAGCAGTACTTC; CDR3aa: CSVEGEVYEQYF
d_gene: TRBD2; abundance: .; v_gene: TRBV7-2; j_gene: TRBJ2-3; CDR3nt: TGTGCCAGCAGCGATAGCGGGGGGGCCTTATATACGCAGTATTTT; CDR3aa: CASSDSGGALYTQYF
d_gene: TRBD2; abundance: .; v_gene: TRBV11-2; j_gene: TRBJ2-4; CDR3nt: TGTGCCAGCACCGAGGGACTAGCGGGGGGGCGGTCCCACTTC; CDR3aa: CASTEGLAGGRSHF
d_gene: TRBD2; abundance: .; v_gene: TRBV2; j_gene: TRBJ2-5; CDR3nt: TGTGCCAGCACTCCAGGACTAGCGGGGGGGGAAGAGACCCAGTACTTC; CDR3aa: CASTPGLAGGEETQYF
d_gene: TRBD1; abundance: .; v_gene: TRBV5-1; j_gene: TRBJ2-5; CDR3nt: TGCGCCAGCAGCCCGAGGACAGGGTTTGATCGAGAGACCCAGTACTTC; CDR3aa: CASSPRTGFDRETQYF
d_gene: .; abundance: .; v_gene: TRBV27; j_gene: TRBJ2-7; CDR3nt: TGTGCCAGCAGCCCCTCCTCTGGGCCTATCACCTACGAGCAGTACTTC; CDR3aa: CASSPSSGPITYEQYF
d_gene: .; abundance: .; v_gene: TRBV7-9; j_gene: TRBJ2-1; CDR3nt: TGTGCCAGCACCATTGGGGGGGCCTACCACAATGAGCAGTTCTTC; CDR3aa: CASTIGGAYHNEQFF
d_gene: .; abundance: .; v_gene: TRBV13; j_gene: TRBJ2-7; CDR3nt: TGTGCCAGCAGCCCAGGCGGCGGGCTTCAGCCCATCTCCTACGAGCAGTACTTC; CDR3aa: CASSPGGGLQPISYEQYF
d_gene: TRBD2; abundance: .; v_gene: TRBV29-1; j_gene: TRBJ2-2; CDR3nt: TGCAGCGGACTAGCGGGGGCGAACACCGGGGAGCTGTTTTTT; CDR3aa: CSGLAGANTGELFF
d_gene: .; abundance: .; v_gene: TRBV4-2; j_gene: TRBJ2-7; CDR3nt: TGTGCCAGCAGCCAAGGGTGGGCTAGCCCCGTAGGATCCTCCGAGCAGTACTTC; CDR3aa: CASSQGWASPVGSSEQYF
d_gene: .; abundance: .; v_gene: TRBV6-6; j_gene: TRBJ2-3; CDR3nt: TGTGCCAGCTCGTTCCACCCTAGCACAGATACGCAGTATTTT; CDR3aa: CASSFHPSTDTQYF
d_gene: TRBD1; abundance: .; v_gene: TRBV5-6; j_gene: TRBJ2-7; CDR3nt: TGTGCCAGCAGGGGGACAGGGGGTCCCTACGAGCAGTACTTC; CDR3aa: CASRGTGGPYEQYF
d_gene: .; abundance: .; v_gene: TRBV13; j_gene: TRBJ1-1; CDR3nt: TGTGCCAATTCAGGGTTTAACACTGAAGCTTTCTTT; CDR3aa: CANSGFNTEAFF
d_gene: .; abundance: .; v_gene: TRBV7-9; j_gene: TRBJ1-2; CDR3nt: TGTGCCAGCAGTGACCAGGGCAACTATGGCTACACCTTC; CDR3aa: CASSDQGNYGYTF
d_gene: TRBD1; abundance: .; v_gene: TRBV29-1; j_gene: TRBJ1-1; CDR3nt: TGCAGCGTCTGGACAGGGAGAACTGAAGCTTTCTTT; CDR3aa: CSVWTGRTEAFF
d_gene: .; abundance: once; v_gene: TRBV13; j_gene: TRBJ2-5; CDR3nt: TGTGCCAGCAGCTTCCGGACGGAGACCCAGTACTTC; CDR3aa: CASSFRTETQYF
d_gene: .; abundance: .; v_gene: TRBV19; j_gene: TRBJ1-1; CDR3nt: TGTGCCAGTAGCGCCCGGACGAGACCTGAAGCTTTCTTT; CDR3aa: CASSARTRPEAFF
d_gene: .; abundance: .; v_gene: TRBV29-1; j_gene: TRBJ2-7; CDR3nt: TGCAGCGTTGTCGCGGACAGCCGGGGCGAGCAGTACTTC; CDR3aa: CSVVADSRGEQYF
d_gene: TRBD1; abundance: .; v_gene: TRBV5-1; j_gene: TRBJ1-2; CDR3nt: TGCGCCAGCAGCGGCGACAGGGTAGCGGTCTATGGCTACACCTTC; CDR3aa: CASSGDRVAVYGYTF
d_gene: TRBD2; abundance: .; v_gene: TRBV7-8; j_gene: TRBJ2-7; CDR3nt: TGTGCCAGCAGCTCCACTCCTAGCGGATACTACGAGCAGTACTTC; CDR3aa: CASSSTPSGYYEQYF
d_gene: .; abundance: .; v_gene: TRBV19; j_gene: TRBJ2-5; CDR3nt: TGTGCCAGTAGTACAGGTTTCCAAGAGACCCAGTACTTC; CDR3aa: CASSTGFQETQYF
d_gene: .; abundance: .; v_gene: TRBV9; j_gene: TRBJ2-5; CDR3nt: TGTGCCAGCAGCGGCAGGGTGACCGGAGAGACCCAGTACTTC; CDR3aa: CASSGRVTGETQYF
d_gene: .; abundance: .; v_gene: TRBV7-9; j_gene: TRBJ1-4; CDR3nt: TGTGCCAGCAGCCCTTCAGGGATTAATGAAAAACTGTTTTTT; CDR3aa: CASSPSGINEKLFF
d_gene: .; abundance: once; v_gene: TRBV11-2; j_gene: TRBJ2-1; CDR3nt: TGTGCCAGCAGCTTGGGTAGGGGAAATGAGCAGTTCTTC; CDR3aa: CASSLGRGNEQFF
d_gene: .; abundance: .; v_gene: TRBV6-5; j_gene: TRBJ1-5; CDR3nt: TGTGCCGTGGGGGTCGGCAATCAGCCCCAGCATTTT; CDR3aa: CAVGVGNQPQHF
d_gene: TRBD2; abundance: .; v_gene: TRBV4-2; j_gene: TRBJ2-7; CDR3nt: TGTGCCAGCAGCCAAGTAGCGGGCCCCTACGAGCAGTACTTC; CDR3aa: CASSQVAGPYEQYF
d_gene: .; abundance: .; v_gene: TRBV7-9; j_gene: TRBJ2-2; CDR3nt: TGTGCCAGCAGCTTAGCTAACGACCCTAACACCGGGGAGCTGTTTTTT; CDR3aa: CASSLANDPNTGELFF
d_gene: TRBD1; abundance: .; v_gene: TRBV9; j_gene: TRBJ1-4; CDR3nt: TGTGCCAGCAGCACCTGGACAGGGTTGGATGAAAAACTGTTTTTT; CDR3aa: CASSTWTGLDEKLFF
d_gene: TRBD1; abundance: .; v_gene: TRBV15; j_gene: TRBJ1-1; CDR3nt: TGTGCCACCAGCACCGGAGTGACAGGGGATCGGGCTTTCTTT; CDR3aa: CATSTGVTGDRAFF
d_gene: .; abundance: .; v_gene: TRBV6-6; j_gene: TRBJ1-2; CDR3nt: TGTGCCACCACGACGGAGGCTAACTATGGCTACACCTTC; CDR3aa: CATTTEANYGYTF
d_gene: .; abundance: .; v_gene: TRBV5-1; j_gene: TRBJ2-3; CDR3nt: TGCGCCAGCAGCTTGCTCACAGATACGCAGTATTTT; CDR3aa: CASSLLTDTQYF
d_gene: .; abundance: .; v_gene: TRBV6-5; j_gene: TRBJ1-6; CDR3nt: TGTGCCAGCAGTCCCCTGGGGGGGACCGGTTCACCCCTCCACTTT; CDR3aa: CASSPLGGTGSPLHF
d_gene: TRBD1; abundance: .; v_gene: TRBV27; j_gene: TRBJ2-7; CDR3nt: TGTGCCAGCAGTTTCGGGACAGGGGGCGGCTACGAGCAGTACTTC; CDR3aa: CASSFGTGGGYEQYF
d_gene: .; abundance: .; v_gene: TRBV10-3; j_gene: TRBJ1-6; CDR3nt: TGTGCCATCAGTGAGTCGGGGGCCGCCTATAATTCACCCCTCCACTTT; CDR3aa: CAISESGAAYNSPLHF
d_gene: .; abundance: .; v_gene: TRBV2; j_gene: TRBJ2-3; CDR3nt: TGTGCCAGCAGTGACCCCACAGATACGCAGTATTTT; CDR3aa: CASSDPTDTQYF
d_gene: .; abundance: .; v_gene: TRBV4-1; j_gene: TRBJ2-1; CDR3nt: TGCGCCAGCAGCCTCCCAGGGGGTGCAGCGGGCCTCTCCTACAATGAGCAGTTCTTC; CDR3aa: CASSLPGGAAGLSYNEQFF
d_gene: .; abundance: .; v_gene: TRBV5-4; j_gene: TRBJ2-7; CDR3nt: TGTGCCAGCAGCCTCGGGACGGGGTACGAGCAGTACTTC; CDR3aa: CASSLGTGYEQYF
d_gene: .; abundance: .; v_gene: TRBV19; j_gene: TRBJ2-7; CDR3nt: TGTGCCAGTAGTATAGCAGGGTTCCGGCAGTACTTC; CDR3aa: CASSIAGFRQYF
d_gene: .; abundance: .; v_gene: TRBV11-1; j_gene: TRBJ1-1; CDR3nt: TGTGCCAGCAGCCCGGGGTCAGGGTTGGCCACTGAAGCTTTCTTT; CDR3aa: CASSPGSGLATEAFF
d_gene: TRBD1; abundance: .; v_gene: TRBV4-1; j_gene: TRBJ1-2; CDR3nt: TGCGCCAGCAGCCCGACAGGGTATGGCTACACCTTC; CDR3aa: CASSPTGYGYTF
d_gene: .; abundance: .; v_gene: TRBV5-1; j_gene: TRBJ1-2; CDR3nt: TGCGCCAGCAGCGACCCCTGGGGGGCCGATGGCTACACCTTC; CDR3aa: CASSDPWGADGYTF
d_gene: TRBD1; abundance: .; v_gene: TRBV19; j_gene: TRBJ1-2; CDR3nt: TGTGCCAGTAGCCTATATGGGGGACAGGTGGAAACTAACTATGGCTACACCTTC; CDR3aa: CASSLYGGQVETNYGYTF
d_gene: .; abundance: once; v_gene: TRBV6-4; j_gene: TRBJ2-3; CDR3nt: TGTGCCAGCAGTGACAGTTGGGACCTCAGCACAGATACGCAGTATTTT; CDR3aa: CASSDSWDLSTDTQYF
d_gene: TRBD2; abundance: .; v_gene: TRBV7-2; j_gene: TRBJ2-7; CDR3nt: TGTGCCAGCAGCCCGACGGGACTAGCGGGTCTCTCCTACGAGCAGTACTTC; CDR3aa: CASSPTGLAGLSYEQYF
d_gene: .; abundance: .; v_gene: TRBV7-6; j_gene: TRBJ1-1; CDR3nt: TGTGCCAGCAGTGTAGGGAGCGCTGAAGCTTTCTTT; CDR3aa: CASSVGSAEAFF
d_gene: .; abundance: .; v_gene: TRBV13; j_gene: TRBJ2-7; CDR3nt: TGTGCCAGCAGCTTAGGTCCCGAGCAGTACTTC; CDR3aa: CASSLGPEQYF
d_gene: TRBD2; abundance: .; v_gene: TRBV14; j_gene: TRBJ2-7; CDR3nt: TGTGCCAGCAGCCATATAGCGGGGGAACCCTACGAGCAGTACTTC; CDR3aa: CASSHIAGEPYEQYF
d_gene: TRBD2; abundance: .; v_gene: TRBV6-7; j_gene: TRBJ2-2; CDR3nt: TGTGCCAGCAGCTCTAGCGGGGGGGTTGGCACCGGGGAGCTGTTTTTT; CDR3aa: CASSSSGGVGTGELFF
d_gene: .; abundance: .; v_gene: TRBV27; j_gene: TRBJ2-1; CDR3nt: TGTGCCAGTGCTAGTAGCTCCTACAATGAGCAGTTCTTC; CDR3aa: CASASSSYNEQFF
d_gene: TRBD2; abundance: .; v_gene: TRBV6-5; j_gene: TRBJ2-7; CDR3nt: TGTGCCAGCAGTTCGGGACTAGCGGGGTTACACGAGCAGTACTTC; CDR3aa: CASSSGLAGLHEQYF
d_gene: .; abundance: once; v_gene: TRBV6-6; j_gene: TRBJ2-3; CDR3nt: TGTGCCACGGCGGGCGTCCGCACAGATACGCAGTATTTT; CDR3aa: CATAGVRTDTQYF